A selection of T cell receptor beta chains follows, all from one sample in a study of cytomegalovirus exposure and HLA in healthy donors. The repertoire was sequenced with immunoSEQ multiplex PCR; TCRdb's copy has only in-frame clones and lacks some. Of 150,000 to 190,000 clones listed, about 75% are singletons. The sample taken for sequencing was PBMCs. The receptor source for this set is a man between 18 and 35 years old in good health and CMV-seronegative. The CDR3 runs from the conserved cysteine through the conserved F or W. D genes are given only for firm matches. Only part of the rows carry a size: once, few, many, or a class if the clone is expanded.

v_call: TRBV7-8; d_call: TRBD1; j_call: TRBJ1-5; clone_size: NA; cdr3_nt: TGTGCCAGCAGCTTACGAGCTCGGACAGGGCAGTTCAATCAGCCCCAGCATTTT; cdr3_aa: CASSLRARTGQFNQPQHF
v_call: TRBV2; d_call: TRBD2; j_call: TRBJ2-1; clone_size: NA; cdr3_nt: TGTGCCAGCAGTGTAGGACTAGCGTTTTACAATGAGCAGTTCTTC; cdr3_aa: CASSVGLAFYNEQFF
v_call: TRBV6-5; d_call: NA; j_call: TRBJ1-2; clone_size: few; cdr3_nt: TGTGCCAGCAGTTACTCGTCAGACTATGGCTACACCTTC; cdr3_aa: CASSYSSDYGYTF
v_call: TRBV7-6; d_call: TRBD1; j_call: TRBJ2-7; clone_size: NA; cdr3_nt: TGTGCCAGCAGCCTTAGGGCGGACAGGGTCTACGAGCAGTACTTC; cdr3_aa: CASSLRADRVYEQYF
v_call: TRBV5-5; d_call: TRBD1; j_call: TRBJ1-1; clone_size: NA; cdr3_nt: TGTGCCAGCAGCACCCAGACAGGGCAGAACACTGAAGCTTTCTTT; cdr3_aa: CASSTQTGQNTEAFF
v_call: TRBV7-9; d_call: NA; j_call: TRBJ2-7; clone_size: NA; cdr3_nt: TGTGCCAGCACCTCCTGGGGCAGGGAAGACGAGCAGTACTTC; cdr3_aa: CASTSWGREDEQYF
v_call: TRBV7-2; d_call: NA; j_call: TRBJ2-7; clone_size: NA; cdr3_nt: TGTGCCAGCAGCTTACCCCCTCGCACGACGACTAACTTC; cdr3_aa: CASSLPPRTTTNF
v_call: TRBV6-1; d_call: NA; j_call: TRBJ1-5; clone_size: NA; cdr3_nt: TGTGCCAGCAGTGAAGCGCGACAGTTAAATCAGCCCCAGCATTTT; cdr3_aa: CASSEARQLNQPQHF
v_call: TRBV4-3; d_call: NA; j_call: TRBJ1-1; clone_size: NA; cdr3_nt: TGCGCCAGCAGTCCACAGGGGAACACTGAAGCTTTCTTT; cdr3_aa: CASSPQGNTEAFF
v_call: TRBV29-1; d_call: NA; j_call: TRBJ2-7; clone_size: NA; cdr3_nt: TGCAGCGTTGAATATACGGGGGTCTACGAGCAGTACTTC; cdr3_aa: CSVEYTGVYEQYF
v_call: TRBV6-6; d_call: TRBD1; j_call: TRBJ1-3; clone_size: once; cdr3_nt: TGTGCCAGCAGTTCTCAGGGGGGAAATGGAAACACCATATATTTT; cdr3_aa: CASSSQGGNGNTIYF
v_call: TRBV11-2; d_call: TRBD2; j_call: TRBJ2-5; clone_size: NA; cdr3_nt: TGTGCCAGCAGCTTAGAGCGGGAGTTGAGGACCCAGTACTTC; cdr3_aa: CASSLERELRTQYF
v_call: TRBV19; d_call: TRBD1; j_call: TRBJ1-1; clone_size: few; cdr3_nt: TGTGCCAGTAGACCGAGGGGGACAGGGGTAGATGCTTTCTTT; cdr3_aa: CASRPRGTGVDAFF